This record looks at one T cell receptor (beta chain) sequence and its context. This sample stems from a study of blood T cell repertoires in COVID-19. About the research overall: The cDNA or gDNA used as material had been derived from T cells, B-cell-depleted T cells, or PBMCs.

Trimming removed 5 bases at V and 1 base at J, with 14 bases between. The CDR3 runs to 15 residues. CDR1 is SGHVS, CDR2 FQNEAQ, per germline. Authors' processing steps: Estimated nucleated cell counts came from reference gene primer amplification. Clones were sequenced by immunoSEQ multiplex PCR, and TCRdb holds only the in-frame ones, with some missing. V, J and clone size derive from that table, while D and trimming were established from the DNA sequence. The top ten hold roughly 4.6% of the sample, which has some 200,000 clones, around four fifths seen once. The J gene is TRBJ1-1, the V gene TRBV7-8; TRBD1 is a possible D gene (5 bases). Sequenced input: peripheral blood. This TCR derives from a woman aged 55-70 years who had recovered from COVID-19. This CDR3 reads CASSPLGRSNTEAFF. In DNA, the CDR3 is TGTGCCAGCAGCCCGCTGGGGCGGTCGAACACTGAAGCTTTCTTT.